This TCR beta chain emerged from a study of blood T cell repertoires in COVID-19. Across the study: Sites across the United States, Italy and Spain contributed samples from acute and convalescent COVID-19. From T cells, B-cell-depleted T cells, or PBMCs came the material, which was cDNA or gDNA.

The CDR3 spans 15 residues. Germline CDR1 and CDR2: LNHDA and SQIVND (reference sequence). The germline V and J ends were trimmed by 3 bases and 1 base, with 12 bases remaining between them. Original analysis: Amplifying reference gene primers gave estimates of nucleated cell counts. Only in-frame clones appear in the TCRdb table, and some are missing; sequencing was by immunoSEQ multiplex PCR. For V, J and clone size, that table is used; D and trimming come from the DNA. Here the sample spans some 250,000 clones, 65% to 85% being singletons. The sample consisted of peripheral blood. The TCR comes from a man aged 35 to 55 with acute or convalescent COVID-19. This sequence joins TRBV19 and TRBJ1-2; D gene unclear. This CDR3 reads CASSILVRGNYGYTF. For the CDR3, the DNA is TGTGCCAGTAGTATTTTGGTTCGGGGTAACTATGGCTACACCTTC.